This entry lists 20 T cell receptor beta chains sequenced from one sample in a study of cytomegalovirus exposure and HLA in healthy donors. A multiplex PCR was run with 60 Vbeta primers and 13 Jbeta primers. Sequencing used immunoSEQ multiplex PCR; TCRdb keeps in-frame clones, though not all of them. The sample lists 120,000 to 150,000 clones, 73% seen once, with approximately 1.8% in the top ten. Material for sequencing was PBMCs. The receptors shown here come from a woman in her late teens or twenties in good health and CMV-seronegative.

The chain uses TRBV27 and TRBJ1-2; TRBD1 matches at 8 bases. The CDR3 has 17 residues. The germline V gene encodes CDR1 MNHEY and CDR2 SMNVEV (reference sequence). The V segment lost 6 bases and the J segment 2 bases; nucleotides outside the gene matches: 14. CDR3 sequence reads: CASSRYGDRGANYGYTF. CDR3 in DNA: TGTGCCAGCAGCCGTTACGGAGACAGGGGCGCCAACTATGGCTACACCTTC.

The CDR3 region is CASSVGAGGPDTQYF. CDR3 sequence (DNA): TGTGCCAGCAGCGTAGGAGCGGGGGGCCCAGATACGCAGTATTTT. This chain connects TRBV9 to TRBJ2-3, with 9 positions matching TRBD2. Per the germline V gene, CDR1 is SGDLS and CDR2 is YYNGEE. V lost 0 bases and J lost 4; bases outside the gene matches: 3. The CDR3 totals 15 residues.

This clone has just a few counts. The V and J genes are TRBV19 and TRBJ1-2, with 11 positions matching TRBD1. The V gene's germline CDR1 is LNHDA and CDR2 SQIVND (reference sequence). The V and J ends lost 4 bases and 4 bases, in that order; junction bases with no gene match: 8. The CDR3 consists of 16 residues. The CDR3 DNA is TGTGCCAGTAGTAAGGACAGGGGGCCGGGCGGCTATGGCTACACCTTC. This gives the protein CASSKDRGPGGYGYTF.

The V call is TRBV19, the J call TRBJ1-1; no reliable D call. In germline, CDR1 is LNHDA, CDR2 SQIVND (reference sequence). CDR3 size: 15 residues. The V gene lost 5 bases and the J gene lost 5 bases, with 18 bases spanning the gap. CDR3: CASSLWSFRGTEAFF. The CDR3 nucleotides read TGTGCCAGTAGTCTTTGGAGTTTTCGGGGTACTGAAGCTTTCTTT.

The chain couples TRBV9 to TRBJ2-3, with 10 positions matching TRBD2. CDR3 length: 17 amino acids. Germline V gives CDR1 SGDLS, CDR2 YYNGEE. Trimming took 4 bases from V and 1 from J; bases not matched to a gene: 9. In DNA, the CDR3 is TGTGCCAGCAGCCCCCGTCTCGGGACTAGCGGCACAGATACGCAGTATTTT. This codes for CASSPRLGTSGTDTQYF.

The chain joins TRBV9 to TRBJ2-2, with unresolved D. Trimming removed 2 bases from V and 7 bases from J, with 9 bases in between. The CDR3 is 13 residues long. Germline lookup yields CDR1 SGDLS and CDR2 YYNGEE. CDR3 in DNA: TGTGCCAGCAGCGTCAGCGATCACGGGGAGCTGTTTTTT. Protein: CASSVSDHGELFF.

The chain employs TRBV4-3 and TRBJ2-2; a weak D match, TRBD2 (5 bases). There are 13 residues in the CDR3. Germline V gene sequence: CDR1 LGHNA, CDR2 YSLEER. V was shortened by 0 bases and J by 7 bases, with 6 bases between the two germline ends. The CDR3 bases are TGCGCCAGCAGCCAAGATAGCGACGGGGAGCTGTTTTTT. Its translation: CASSQDSDGELFF.

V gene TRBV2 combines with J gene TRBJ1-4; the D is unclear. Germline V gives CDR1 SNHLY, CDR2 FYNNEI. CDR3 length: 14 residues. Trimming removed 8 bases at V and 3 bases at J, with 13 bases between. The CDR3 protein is CASERGMANEKLFF. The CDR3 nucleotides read TGTGCCAGCGAAAGAGGGATGGCTAATGAAAAACTGTTTTTT.

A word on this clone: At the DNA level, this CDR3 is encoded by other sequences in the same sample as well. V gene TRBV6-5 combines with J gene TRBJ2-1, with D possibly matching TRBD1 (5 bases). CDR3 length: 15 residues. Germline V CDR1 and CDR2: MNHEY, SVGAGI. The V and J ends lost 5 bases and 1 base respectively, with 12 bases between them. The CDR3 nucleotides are TGTGCCAGCAGTCCCGGACACCCGTCCTACAATGAGCAGTTCTTC. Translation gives CASSPGHPSYNEQFF.

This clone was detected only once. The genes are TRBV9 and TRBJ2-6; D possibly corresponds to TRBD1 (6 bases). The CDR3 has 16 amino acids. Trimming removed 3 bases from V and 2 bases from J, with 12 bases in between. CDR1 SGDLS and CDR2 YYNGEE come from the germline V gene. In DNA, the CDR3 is TGTGCCAGCAGCGAGGGGACATTCCCTGGGGCCAACGTCCTGACTTTC. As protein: CASSEGTFPGANVLTF.

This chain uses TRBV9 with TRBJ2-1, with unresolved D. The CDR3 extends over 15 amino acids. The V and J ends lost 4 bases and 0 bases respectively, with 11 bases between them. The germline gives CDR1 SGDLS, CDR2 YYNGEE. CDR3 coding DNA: TGTGCCAGCAGCACCTTGGTCAGCTCCTACAATGAGCAGTTCTTC. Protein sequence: CASSTLVSSYNEQFF.

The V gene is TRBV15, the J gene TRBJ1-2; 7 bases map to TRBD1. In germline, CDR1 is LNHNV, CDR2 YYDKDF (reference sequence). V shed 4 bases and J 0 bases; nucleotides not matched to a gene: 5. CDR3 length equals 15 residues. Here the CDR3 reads CATSIRQGPNYGYTF. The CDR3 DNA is TGTGCCACCAGCATCAGACAGGGCCCTAACTATGGCTACACCTTC.

Written as DNA, the CDR3 is TGTGCCAGCAGCTTGAAATCCCCCCAATCGGGCTACAATGAGCAGTTCTTC. Protein: CASSLKSPQSGYNEQFF. V and J are TRBV5-4 and TRBJ2-1; the D is unclear. V lost 1 base and J lost 3, with 17 bases in between. This CDR3 comprises 17 residues. The germline gives CDR1 SGHNT, CDR2 YYREEE (reference sequence).

CDR3 DNA: TGCAGTGCTAGAGAAGAGGAAAAACTGTTTTTT. Its translation is CSAREEEKLFF. The chain carries TRBV20-1 and TRBJ1-4; D is unresolved. V dropped 0 bases and J dropped 8 bases, with 4 bases sitting between them. The CDR3 has 11 amino acids. Per germline, CDR1 DFQATT and CDR2 SNEGSKA (reference sequence).

The CDR3 here is CASSSGTASSTDTQYF. As DNA, the CDR3 is TGCGCCAGCAGCTCAGGGACAGCCTCTAGCACAGATACGCAGTATTTT. The chain joins TRBV5-1 to TRBJ2-3, with TRBD1 identical over 7 bases. The germline V gene has CDR1 SGHRS and CDR2 YFSETQ. Trimming at V came to 3 bases and at J to 0 bases, leaving 7 bases not matched to a gene. The CDR3 consists of 16 residues.

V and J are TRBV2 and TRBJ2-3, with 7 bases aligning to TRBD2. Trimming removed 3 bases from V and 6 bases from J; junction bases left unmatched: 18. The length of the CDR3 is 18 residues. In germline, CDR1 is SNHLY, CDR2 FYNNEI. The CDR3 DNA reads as TGTGCCAGCAGTGAGAGGATGATCGACGCGGGAGCGGGGGATACGCAGTATTTT. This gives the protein CASSERMIDAGAGDTQYF.

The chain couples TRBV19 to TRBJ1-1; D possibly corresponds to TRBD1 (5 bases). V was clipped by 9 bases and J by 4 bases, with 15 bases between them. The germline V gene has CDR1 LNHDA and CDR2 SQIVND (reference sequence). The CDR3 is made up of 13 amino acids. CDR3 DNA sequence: TGTGCCAGCATCGAATCAGGGATCACTGAAGCTTTCTTT. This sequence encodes CASIESGITEAFF.

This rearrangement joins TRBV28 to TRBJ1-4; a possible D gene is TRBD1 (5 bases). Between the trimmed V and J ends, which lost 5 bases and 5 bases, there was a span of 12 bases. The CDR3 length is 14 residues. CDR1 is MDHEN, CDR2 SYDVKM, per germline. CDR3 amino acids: CASSGASGNEKLFF. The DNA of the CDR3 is TGTGCCAGCAGTGGAGCCTCAGGGAATGAAAAACTGTTTTTT.

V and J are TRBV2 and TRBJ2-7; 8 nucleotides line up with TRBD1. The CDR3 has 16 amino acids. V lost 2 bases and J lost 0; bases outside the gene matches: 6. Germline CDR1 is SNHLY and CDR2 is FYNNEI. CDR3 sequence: CASSEPGQDYSYEQYF. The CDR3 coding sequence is TGTGCCAGCAGTGAACCGGGACAGGATTACTCCTACGAGCAGTACTTC.

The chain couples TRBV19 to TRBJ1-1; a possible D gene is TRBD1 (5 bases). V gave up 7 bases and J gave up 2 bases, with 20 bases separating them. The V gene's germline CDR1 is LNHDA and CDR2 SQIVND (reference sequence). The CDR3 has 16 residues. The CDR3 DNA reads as TGTGCCAGTAAACCAGGGAACCGAGGATTTAACACTGAAGCTTTCTTT. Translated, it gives CASKPGNRGFNTEAFF.